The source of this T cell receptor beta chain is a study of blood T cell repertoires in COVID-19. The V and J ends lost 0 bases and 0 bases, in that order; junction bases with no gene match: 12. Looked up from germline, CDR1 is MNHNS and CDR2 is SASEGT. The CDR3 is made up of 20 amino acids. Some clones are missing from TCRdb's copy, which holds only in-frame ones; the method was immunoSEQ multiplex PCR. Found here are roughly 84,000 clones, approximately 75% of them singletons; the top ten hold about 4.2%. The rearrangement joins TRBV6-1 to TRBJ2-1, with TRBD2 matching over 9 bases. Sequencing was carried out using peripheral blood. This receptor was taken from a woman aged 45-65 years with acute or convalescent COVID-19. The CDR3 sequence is CASSEAGPSGANPSYNEQFF. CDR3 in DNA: TGTGCCAGCAGTGAAGCTGGTCCTAGCGGGGCCAACCCCTCCTACAATGAGCAGTTCTTC.